A selection of T cell receptor beta chains follows, all from one sample in a study of somatic mutations in cytotoxic T cells in rheumatoid arthritis. Produced via immunoSEQ multiplex PCR; TCRdb's table is partial and in-frame only. The table lists around 970 clones, more than 80% of them singletons, with around 26% in the top ten. Source material: CD8+ T cells sorted from blood. The source is an older woman with rheumatoid arthritis. Each CDR3 is given with its conserved first and last residue. The D gene is left open where the match is weak. The size field is filled for only some rows; it gives once, few, many or a size class.

J gene: TRBJ1-2
V gene: TRBV6-5
clone size: -
D gene: -
CDR3 protein: CASSYSGTTGNGGYTF
CDR3 DNA: TGTGCCAGCAGTTACTCTGGGACAACAGGCAACGGTGGCTACACCTTC

J gene: TRBJ2-7
V gene: TRBV10-3
clone size: -
D gene: -
CDR3 protein: CAISALGGSYEQYF
CDR3 DNA: TGTGCCATCAGTGCGTTGGGGGGTTCCTACGAGCAGTACTTC

J gene: TRBJ2-7
V gene: TRBV6-6
clone size: -
D gene: -
CDR3 protein: CASSFGRDYEQYF
CDR3 DNA: TGTGCCAGCAGTTTCGGGCGGGACTACGAGCAGTACTTC

J gene: TRBJ2-7
V gene: TRBV7-9
clone size: -
D gene: -
CDR3 protein: CASSPLHEQYF
CDR3 DNA: TGTGCCAGCAGCCCCCTCCACGAGCAGTACTTC

J gene: TRBJ2-1
V gene: TRBV2
clone size: once
D gene: TRBD2
CDR3 protein: CAGTGTSGYNEQFF
CDR3 DNA: TGTGCCGGGACCGGGACTAGCGGATACAATGAGCAGTTCTTC

J gene: TRBJ1-5
V gene: TRBV7-6
clone size: -
D gene: -
CDR3 protein: CASTPGSGQPQHF
CDR3 DNA: TGTGCCAGCACCCCCGGTTCAGGGCAGCCCCAGCATTTT

J gene: TRBJ1-5
V gene: TRBV10-3
clone size: -
D gene: -
CDR3 protein: CATCPTVFNQPQHF
CDR3 DNA: TGTGCCACATGTCCGACAGTGTTCAATCAGCCCCAGCATTTT

J gene: TRBJ2-7
V gene: TRBV6-5
clone size: -
D gene: TRBD2
CDR3 protein: CASSRGGEEYEQYF
CDR3 DNA: TGTGCCAGCAGCCGGGGGGGCGAAGAGTACGAGCAGTACTTC

J gene: TRBJ1-5
V gene: TRBV21-1
clone size: -
D gene: -
CDR3 protein: CASSRDSCPDCYSNQPQHF
CDR3 DNA: TGTGCCAGCAGCAGGGACAGTTGCCCAGATTGTTATAGCAATCAGCCCCAGCATTTT

J gene: TRBJ1-5
V gene: TRBV4-1
clone size: -
D gene: TRBD1
CDR3 protein: CASSHWEGTAYSNQPQHF
CDR3 DNA: TGCGCCAGCAGCCATTGGGAAGGGACAGCTTATAGCAATCAGCCCCAGCATTTT

J gene: TRBJ2-1
V gene: TRBV6-5
clone size: once
D gene: -
CDR3 protein: CASTIGGAYNEQFF
CDR3 DNA: TGTGCCAGCACGATCGGGGGTGCCTACAATGAGCAGTTCTTC

J gene: TRBJ2-7
V gene: TRBV19
clone size: once
D gene: TRBD2
CDR3 protein: CASSRGVGNEQYF
CDR3 DNA: TGTGCCTCTAGTCGGGGGGTAGGAAACGAGCAGTACTTC

J gene: TRBJ2-5
V gene: TRBV10-3
clone size: -
D gene: -
CDR3 protein: CAISESVGEAGETQYF
CDR3 DNA: TGTGCCATCAGTGAGTCGGTGGGGGAGGCGGGAGAGACCCAGTACTTC

J gene: TRBJ2-3
V gene: TRBV4-3
clone size: -
D gene: -
CDR3 protein: CASSQDGSYTDTQYF
CDR3 DNA: TGCGCCAGCAGCCAAGACGGGAGTTACACAGATACGCAGTATTTT

J gene: TRBJ1-1
V gene: TRBV7-2
clone size: -
D gene: -
CDR3 protein: CASSFSQGGATEAFF
CDR3 DNA: TGTGCCAGCAGCTTTTCCCAGGGTGGAGCCACTGAAGCTTTCTTT

J gene: TRBJ1-4
V gene: TRBV10-3
clone size: -
D gene: -
CDR3 protein: CATKSGGWANEKLFF
CDR3 DNA: TGTGCCACCAAATCTGGCGGGTGGGCTAATGAAAAACTGTTTTTT

J gene: TRBJ2-2
V gene: TRBV27
clone size: -
D gene: -
CDR3 protein: CASRKGWNTGELFF
CDR3 DNA: TGTGCCAGCAGAAAGGGGTGGAACACCGGGGAGCTGTTTTTT

J gene: TRBJ2-1
V gene: TRBV7-2
clone size: -
D gene: TRBD2
CDR3 protein: CASSALAGAPNEQFF
CDR3 DNA: TGTGCCAGCAGCGCACTAGCGGGGGCTCCCAATGAGCAGTTCTTC

J gene: TRBJ2-1
V gene: TRBV19
clone size: few
D gene: TRBD2
CDR3 protein: CASSPTSGGYNEQFF
CDR3 DNA: TGTGCCAGTAGTCCGACTAGCGGGGGCTACAATGAGCAGTTCTTC

J gene: TRBJ1-6
V gene: TRBV6-4
clone size: few
D gene: -
CDR3 protein: CASSDHNLGDSPLHF
CDR3 DNA: TGTGCCAGCAGTGACCACAATTTAGGAGATTCACCCCTCCACTTT

J gene: TRBJ1-1
V gene: TRBV6-1
clone size: -
D gene: -
CDR3 protein: CASSEASFTEAFF
CDR3 DNA: TGTGCCAGCAGTGAAGCCAGTTTCACTGAAGCTTTCTTT

J gene: TRBJ2-7
V gene: TRBV5-1
clone size: -
D gene: -
CDR3 protein: CASSLGVGVEQYF
CDR3 DNA: TGCGCCAGCAGCTTGGGGGTGGGCGTCGAGCAGTACTTC

J gene: TRBJ2-7
V gene: TRBV5-1
clone size: -
D gene: -
CDR3 protein: CASSPGTASYEQYF
CDR3 DNA: TGCGCCAGCAGCCCCGGGACTGCCTCCTACGAGCAGTACTTC

J gene: TRBJ1-2
V gene: TRBV5-8
clone size: -
D gene: -
CDR3 protein: CASSWRAGPLYGYTF
CDR3 DNA: TGTGCCAGCAGCTGGCGTGCGGGCCCTCTCTATGGCTACACCTTC

J gene: TRBJ1-4
V gene: TRBV28
clone size: -
D gene: -
CDR3 protein: CASSPGRGNEKLFF
CDR3 DNA: TGTGCCAGCAGTCCTGGGAGGGGGAATGAAAAACTGTTTTTT

J gene: TRBJ2-3
V gene: TRBV18
clone size: once
D gene: -
CDR3 protein: CAGSPQARRDTQYF
CDR3 DNA: TGTGCCGGCTCACCGCAAGCGAGGCGGGATACGCAGTATTTT

J gene: TRBJ1-6
V gene: TRBV11-2
clone size: -
D gene: -
CDR3 protein: CASSKRGTGADSPLHF
CDR3 DNA: TGTGCCAGCAGCAAACGGGGGACGGGTGCGGATTCACCCCTCCACTTT

J gene: TRBJ1-5
V gene: TRBV7-8
clone size: -
D gene: -
CDR3 protein: CASSGRGINQPQHF
CDR3 DNA: TGTGCCAGCAGTGGTAGGGGAATCAATCAGCCCCAGCATTTT

J gene: TRBJ1-5
V gene: TRBV7-6
clone size: -
D gene: -
CDR3 protein: CASSFVLFGGANNQPQHF
CDR3 DNA: TGTGCCAGCAGCTTTGTTCTGTTTGGGGGGGCGAACAATCAGCCCCAGCATTTT

J gene: TRBJ1-6
V gene: TRBV4-1
clone size: -
D gene: TRBD1
CDR3 protein: CASSLRQGNPSPLHF
CDR3 DNA: TGCGCCAGCAGCCTCCGACAGGGAAATCCCTCACCCCTCCACTTT

J gene: TRBJ1-1
V gene: TRBV7-2
clone size: -
D gene: -
CDR3 protein: CASSAETGETEAFF
CDR3 DNA: TGTGCCAGCAGCGCGGAGACAGGTGAAACTGAAGCTTTCTTT

J gene: TRBJ1-1
V gene: TRBV6-6
clone size: -
D gene: -
CDR3 protein: CASLMNTEAFF
CDR3 DNA: TGTGCCAGCCTAATGAACACTGAAGCTTTCTTT

J gene: TRBJ2-7
V gene: TRBV7-7
clone size: -
D gene: -
CDR3 protein: CASSPESIYEQYF
CDR3 DNA: TGTGCCAGCAGCCCCGAGTCCATATACGAGCAGTACTTC

J gene: TRBJ2-1
V gene: TRBV19
clone size: -
D gene: TRBD2
CDR3 protein: CASSITSGAYNEQFF
CDR3 DNA: TGTGCCAGTAGTATCACTAGCGGGGCTTACAATGAGCAGTTCTTC

J gene: TRBJ1-2
V gene: TRBV19
clone size: few
D gene: -
CDR3 protein: CASSLGRDSYTF
CDR3 DNA: TGTGCCAGTAGTCTGGGACGGGACTCCTACACCTTC

J gene: TRBJ2-1
V gene: TRBV10-3
clone size: -
D gene: -
CDR3 protein: CATLSPADEQFF
CDR3 DNA: TGTGCCACGCTGTCTCCGGCGGATGAGCAGTTCTTC

J gene: TRBJ1-1
V gene: TRBV4-1
clone size: -
D gene: -
CDR3 protein: CASSLPGTEAFF
CDR3 DNA: TGCGCCAGCAGCCTCCCCGGGACAGAAGCTTTCTTT

J gene: TRBJ2-7
V gene: TRBV11-3
clone size: -
D gene: -
CDR3 protein: CASSLVWTPRDEQYF
CDR3 DNA: TGTGCCAGCAGCTTAGTGTGGACACCTCGGGACGAGCAGTACTTC

J gene: TRBJ1-2
V gene: TRBV4-1
clone size: -
D gene: -
CDR3 protein: CASSQDPGRAYGYTF
CDR3 DNA: TGCGCCAGCAGCCAAGATCCGGGCAGGGCCTATGGCTACACCTTC

J gene: TRBJ2-3
V gene: TRBV4-1
clone size: -
D gene: TRBD2
CDR3 protein: CASSQDSLAGGSTDTQYF
CDR3 DNA: TGCGCCAGCAGCCAAGATTCCCTAGCGGGGGGGAGCACAGATACGCAGTATTTT